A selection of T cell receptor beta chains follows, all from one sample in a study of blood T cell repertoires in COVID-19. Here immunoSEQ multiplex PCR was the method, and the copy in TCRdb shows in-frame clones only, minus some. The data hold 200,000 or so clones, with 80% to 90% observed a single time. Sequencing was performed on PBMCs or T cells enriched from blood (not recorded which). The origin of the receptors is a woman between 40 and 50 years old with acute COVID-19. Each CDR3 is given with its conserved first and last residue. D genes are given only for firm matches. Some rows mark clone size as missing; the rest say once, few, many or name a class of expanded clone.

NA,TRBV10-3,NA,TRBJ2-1,CAITDHNRVHEQFF,TGTGCCATCACGGACCATAACAGGGTCCATGAGCAGTTCTTC
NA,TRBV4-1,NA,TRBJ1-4,CASSQARPGGEKLFF,TGCGCCAGCAGCCAAGCCAGGCCGGGGGGTGAAAAACTGTTTTTT
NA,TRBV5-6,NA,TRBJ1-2,CASSPFPDRNYGYTF,TGTGCCAGCAGCCCCTTCCCCGACAGAAACTATGGCTACACCTTC
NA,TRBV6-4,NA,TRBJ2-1,CASSRQSFSYNEQFF,TGTGCCAGCAGCCGACAGTCCTTCTCCTACAATGAGCAGTTCTTC
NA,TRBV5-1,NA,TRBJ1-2,CASSLSGTPNYGYTF,TGCGCCAGCAGCCTTTCCGGGACACCTAACTATGGCTACACCTTC
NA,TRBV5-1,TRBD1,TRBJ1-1,CASRRRDSGWLMNTEAFF,TGCGCCAGCCGCCGGAGGGACAGCGGATGGCTGATGAACACTGAAGCTTTCTTT
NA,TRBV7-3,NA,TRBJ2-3,CASSLRGGTDTQYF,TGTGCCAGCAGCTTAAGAGGGGGAACAGATACGCAGTATTTT
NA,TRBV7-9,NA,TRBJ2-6,CASSLPLRSSGANVLTF,TGTGCCAGCAGCTTACCCCTTCGGAGCTCTGGGGCCAACGTCCTGACTTTC
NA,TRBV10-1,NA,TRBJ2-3,CASSESASTDTQYF,TGCGCCAGCAGCGAAAGCGCTAGCACAGATACGCAGTATTTT
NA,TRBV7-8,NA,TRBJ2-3,CASSLMRAGATDTQYF,TGTGCCAGCAGCTTAATGCGGGCAGGGGCCACAGATACGCAGTATTTT
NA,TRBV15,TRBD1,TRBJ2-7,CATSSRQGNYEQYF,TGTGCCACCAGCTCCCGACAGGGGAACTACGAGCAGTACTTC
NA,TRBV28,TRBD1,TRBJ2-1,CATRGTGDNEQFF,TGTGCCACACGAGGGACAGGGGATAATGAGCAGTTCTTC
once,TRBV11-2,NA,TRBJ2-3,CASSSSLGSTSTDTQYF,TGTGCCAGCAGCTCTTCCCTCGGTAGTACTAGCACAGATACGCAGTATTTT
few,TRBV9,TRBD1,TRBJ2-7,CASSPTGTVPYEQYF,TGTGCCAGCAGCCCCACCGGGACAGTCCCCTACGAGCAGTACTTC
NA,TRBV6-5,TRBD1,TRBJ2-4,CASFPRDSKNIQYF,TGTGCCAGCTTCCCCCGGGACAGCAAAAACATTCAGTACTTC
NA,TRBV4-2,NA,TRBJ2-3,CASSQEPGTRADTQYF,TGTGCCAGCAGCCAAGAGCCCGGGACTCGGGCAGATACGCAGTATTTT
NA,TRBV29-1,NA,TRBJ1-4,CSVTAGGEKLFF,TGCAGCGTTACTGCGGGGGGGGAAAAACTGTTTTTT
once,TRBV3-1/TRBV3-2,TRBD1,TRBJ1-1,CASSPLGTVMNTEAFF,TGTGCCAGCAGCCCCCTGGGGACAGTAATGAACACTGAAGCTTTCTTT
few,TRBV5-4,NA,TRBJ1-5,CASSLAGNQPQHF,TGTGCCAGCAGCTTGGCGGGCAATCAGCCCCAGCATTTT
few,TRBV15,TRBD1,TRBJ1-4,CATSRDREGAEKLFF,TGTGCCACCAGCAGAGATCGAGAGGGGGCTGAAAAACTGTTTTTT
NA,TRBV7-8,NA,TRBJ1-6,CASSAVRRGSPLHF,TGTGCCAGCAGCGCCGTTAGAAGGGGTTCACCCCTCCACTTT
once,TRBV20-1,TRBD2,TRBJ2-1,CSASPGLALYNEQFF,TGCAGTGCTAGTCCGGGACTAGCGCTCTACAATGAGCAGTTCTTC
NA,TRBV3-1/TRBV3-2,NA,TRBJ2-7,CASSLWDGGEQYF,TGTGCCAGCAGCCTTTGGGACGGGGGCGAGCAGTACTTC
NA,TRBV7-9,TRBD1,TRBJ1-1,CASSRGQGIRNTEAFF,TGTGCCAGCAGCCGCGGACAGGGGATACGGAACACTGAAGCTTTCTTT
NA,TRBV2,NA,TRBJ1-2,CATASGRGYGYTF,TGTGCCACCGCCTCCGGAAGGGGGTATGGCTACACCTTC
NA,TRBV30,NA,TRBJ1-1,CAWGTGGTEAFF,TGTGCCTGGGGCACCGGGGGCACTGAAGCTTTCTTT
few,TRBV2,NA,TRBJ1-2,CASSEARRGGRPF,TGTGCCAGCAGTGAAGCACGGCGGGGCGGTCGCCCCTTC
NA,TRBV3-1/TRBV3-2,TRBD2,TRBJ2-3,CASSRSGTGTSGRATDTQYF,TGTGCCAGCAGCCGGTCGGGAACCGGGACTAGCGGGAGGGCCACAGATACGCAGTATTTT
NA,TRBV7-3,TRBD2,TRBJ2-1,CASSLNVAGVNEQFF,TGTGCCAGCAGCTTAAACGTTGCGGGAGTGAATGAGCAGTTCTTC
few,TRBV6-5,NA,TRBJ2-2,CASSYSDAGAAGELFF,TGTGCCAGCAGTTATTCCGATGCGGGGGCAGCCGGGGAGCTGTTTTTT
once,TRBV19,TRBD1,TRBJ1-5,CASSMSGGYQPQHF,TGTGCCAGTAGTATGTCAGGGGGATATCAGCCCCAGCATTTT
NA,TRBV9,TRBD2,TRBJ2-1,CASSPRGGASGYNEQFF,TGTGCCAGCAGCCCGAGGGGTGGGGCTAGCGGATACAATGAGCAGTTCTTC
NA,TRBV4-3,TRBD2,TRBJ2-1,CASSQAGAGTSGPRDEQFF,TGCGCCAGCAGCCAAGCGGGAGCCGGGACTAGCGGCCCTAGGGATGAGCAGTTCTTC
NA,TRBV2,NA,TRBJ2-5,CAISQGSAETQYF,TGTGCCATTTCGCAGGGGAGCGCAGAGACCCAGTACTTC
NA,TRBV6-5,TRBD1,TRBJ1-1,CASSRTGGEAFF,TGTGCCAGCAGTAGGACAGGGGGCGAAGCTTTCTTT
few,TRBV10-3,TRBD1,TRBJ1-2,CAIRPDRGNYGYTF,TGTGCCATCAGGCCGGACAGGGGTAACTATGGCTACACCTTC
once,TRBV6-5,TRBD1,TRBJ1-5,CASSSDRGRSQPQHF,TGTGCCAGCAGCTCGGACAGGGGGCGATCACAGCCCCAGCATTTT
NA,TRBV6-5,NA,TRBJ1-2,CASSSDLGGNYGYTF,TGTGCCAGCAGTTCAGACTTGGGGGGTAACTATGGCTACACCTTC
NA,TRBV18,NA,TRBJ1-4,CASSLQDPNEKLFF,TGTGCCAGCTCACTCCAGGATCCGAATGAAAAACTGTTTTTT
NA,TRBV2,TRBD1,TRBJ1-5,CASGTGGDQPQHF,TGTGCCAGCGGGACAGGGGGCGATCAGCCCCAGCATTTT
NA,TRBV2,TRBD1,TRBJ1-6,CASSTLDRDNSPLHF,TGTGCCAGCAGCACCTTGGACAGGGATAATTCACCCCTCCACTTT
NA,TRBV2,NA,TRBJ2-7,CASSEGGAPYEQYF,TGTGCCAGCAGTGAGGGCGGGGCCCCATACGAGCAGTACTTC
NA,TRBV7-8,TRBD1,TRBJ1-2,CASSQSGQGRYGYTF,TGTGCCAGCAGCCAGTCAGGACAGGGGAGATATGGCTACACCTTC
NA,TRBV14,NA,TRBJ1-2,CASSDIRGEDGYTF,TGTGCCAGCAGCGACATCAGGGGCGAAGATGGCTACACCTTC
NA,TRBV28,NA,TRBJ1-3,CASSLGRGQGNTIYF,TGTGCCAGCAGTTTGGGGAGAGGCCAAGGAAACACCATATATTTT
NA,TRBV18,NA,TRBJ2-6,CASSKTEVGANVLTF,TGTGCCAGCTCCAAAACCGAGGTAGGGGCCAACGTCCTGACTTTC